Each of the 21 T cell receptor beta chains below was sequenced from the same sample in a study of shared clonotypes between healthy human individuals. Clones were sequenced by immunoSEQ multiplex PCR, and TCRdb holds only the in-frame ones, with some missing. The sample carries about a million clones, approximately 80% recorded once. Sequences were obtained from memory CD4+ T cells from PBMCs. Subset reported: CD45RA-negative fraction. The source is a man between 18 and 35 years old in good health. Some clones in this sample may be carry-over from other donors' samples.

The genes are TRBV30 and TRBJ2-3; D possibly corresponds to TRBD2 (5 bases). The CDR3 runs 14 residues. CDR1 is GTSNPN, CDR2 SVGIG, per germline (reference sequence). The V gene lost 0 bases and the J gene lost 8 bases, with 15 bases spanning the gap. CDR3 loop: CAWSVGRLRGTQYF. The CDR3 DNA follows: TGTGCCTGGAGTGTAGGCAGGCTCCGGGGTACGCAGTATTTT.

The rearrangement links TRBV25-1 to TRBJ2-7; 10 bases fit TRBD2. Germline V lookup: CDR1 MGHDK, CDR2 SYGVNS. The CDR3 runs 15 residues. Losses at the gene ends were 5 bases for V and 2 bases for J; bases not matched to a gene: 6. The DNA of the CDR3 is TGTGCCAGCAGTTCCCTCACTAGCGGGACCTACGAGCAGTACTTC. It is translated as CASSSLTSGTYEQYF.

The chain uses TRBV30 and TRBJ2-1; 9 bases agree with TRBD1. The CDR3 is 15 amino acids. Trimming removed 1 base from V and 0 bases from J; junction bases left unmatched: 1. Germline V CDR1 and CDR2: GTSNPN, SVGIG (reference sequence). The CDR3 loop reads CAWSAGQGSYNEQFF. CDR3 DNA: TGTGCCTGGAGTGCGGGACAGGGCTCCTACAATGAGCAGTTCTTC.

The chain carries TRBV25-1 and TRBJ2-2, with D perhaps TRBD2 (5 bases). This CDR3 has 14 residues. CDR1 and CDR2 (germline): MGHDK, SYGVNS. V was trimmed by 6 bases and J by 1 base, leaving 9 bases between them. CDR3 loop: CASRGSGNTGELFF. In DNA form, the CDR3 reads TGTGCCAGCAGGGGAAGCGGGAACACCGGGGAGCTGTTTTTT.

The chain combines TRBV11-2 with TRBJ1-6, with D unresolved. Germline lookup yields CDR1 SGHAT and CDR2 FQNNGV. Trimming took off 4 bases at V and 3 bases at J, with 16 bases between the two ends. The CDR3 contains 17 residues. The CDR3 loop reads CASSSRAVPYYNSPLHF. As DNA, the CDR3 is TGTGCCAGCAGCTCCCGGGCGGTTCCCTACTATAATTCACCCCTCCACTTT.

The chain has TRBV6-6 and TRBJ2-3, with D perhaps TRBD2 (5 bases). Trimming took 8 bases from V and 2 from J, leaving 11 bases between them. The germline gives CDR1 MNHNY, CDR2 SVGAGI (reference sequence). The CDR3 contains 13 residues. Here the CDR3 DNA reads TGTGCCAGCGAACCTAGCTCCACAGATACGCAGTATTTT. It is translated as CASEPSSTDTQYF.

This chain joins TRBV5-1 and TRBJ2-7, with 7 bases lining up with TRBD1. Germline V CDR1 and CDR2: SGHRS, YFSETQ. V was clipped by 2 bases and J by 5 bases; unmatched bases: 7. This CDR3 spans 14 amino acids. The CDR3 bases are TGCGCCAGCAGCTTACTACAGGGGTTGAACGAGCAGTACTTC. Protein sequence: CASSLLQGLNEQYF.

CDR3: CASSMWSGGADTQYF. CDR3 DNA: TGTGCCAGTAGTATGTGGTCGGGGGGCGCAGATACGCAGTATTTT. V gene TRBV19 combines with J gene TRBJ2-3, with D tentatively TRBD2 (7 bases). The germline V and J ends were trimmed by 3 bases and 4 bases, with 14 bases remaining between them. This CDR3 is built from 15 residues. In germline, CDR1 is LNHDA, CDR2 SQIVND (reference sequence).

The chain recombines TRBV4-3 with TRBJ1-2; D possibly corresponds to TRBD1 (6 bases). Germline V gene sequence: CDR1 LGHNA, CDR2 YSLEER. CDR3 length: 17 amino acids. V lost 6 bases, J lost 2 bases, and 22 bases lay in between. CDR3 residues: CASSQQITGAPNYGYTF. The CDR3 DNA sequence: TGCGCCAGCAGTCAACAAATTACGGGGGCCCCAAACTATGGCTACACCTTC.

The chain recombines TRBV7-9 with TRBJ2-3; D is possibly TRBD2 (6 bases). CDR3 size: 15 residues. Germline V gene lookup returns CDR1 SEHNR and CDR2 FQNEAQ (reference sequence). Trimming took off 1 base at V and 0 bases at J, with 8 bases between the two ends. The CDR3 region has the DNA TGTGCCAGCAGCTTAGTGGGACTCAGCACAGATACGCAGTATTTT. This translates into CASSLVGLSTDTQYF.

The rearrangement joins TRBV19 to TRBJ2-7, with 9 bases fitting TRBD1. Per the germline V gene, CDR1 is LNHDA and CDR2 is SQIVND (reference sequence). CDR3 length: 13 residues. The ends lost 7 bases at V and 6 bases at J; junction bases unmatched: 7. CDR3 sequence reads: CASTNDRGGEQYF. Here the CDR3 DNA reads TGTGCCAGTACCAACGACAGGGGGGGCGAGCAGTACTTC. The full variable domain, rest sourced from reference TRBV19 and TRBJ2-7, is DGGITQSPKYLFRKEGQNVTLSCEQNLNHDAMYWYRQDPGQGLRLIYYSQIVNDFQKGDIAEGYSVSREKKESFPLTVTSAQKNPTAFYLCASTNDRGGEQYFGPGTRLTVT.

The CDR3 spells CAIIQPQHF. In nucleotides, the CDR3 is TGTGCCATCATCCAGCCCCAGCATTTT. The chain has TRBV10-3 and TRBJ1-5; D ambiguous. V gave up 7 bases and J gave up 7 bases, with 2 bases separating them. The CDR3 extends over 9 amino acids. Germline V CDR1 and CDR2: ENHRY, SYGVKD.

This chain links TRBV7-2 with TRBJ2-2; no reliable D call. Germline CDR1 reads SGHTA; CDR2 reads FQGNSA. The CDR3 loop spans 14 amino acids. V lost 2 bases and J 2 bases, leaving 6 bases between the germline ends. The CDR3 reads CASSLPPNTGELFF. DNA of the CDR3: TGTGCCAGCAGCTTACCGCCTAACACCGGGGAGCTGTTTTTT.

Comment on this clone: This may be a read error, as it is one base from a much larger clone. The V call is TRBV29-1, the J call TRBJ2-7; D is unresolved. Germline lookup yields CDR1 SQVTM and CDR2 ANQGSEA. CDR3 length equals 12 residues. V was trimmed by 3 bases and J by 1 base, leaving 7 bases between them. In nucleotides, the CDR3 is TGCAGCGTTGAGTCCACTTCCTACGAGCAGTACTTC. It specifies CSVESTSYEQYF.

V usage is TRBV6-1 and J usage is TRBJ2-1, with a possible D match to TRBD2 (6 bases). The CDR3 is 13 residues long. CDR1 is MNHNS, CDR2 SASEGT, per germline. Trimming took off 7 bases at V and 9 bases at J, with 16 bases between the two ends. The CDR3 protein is CASTISRETEQFF. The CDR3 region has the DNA TGTGCCAGCACTATATCACGGGAGACTGAGCAGTTCTTC.

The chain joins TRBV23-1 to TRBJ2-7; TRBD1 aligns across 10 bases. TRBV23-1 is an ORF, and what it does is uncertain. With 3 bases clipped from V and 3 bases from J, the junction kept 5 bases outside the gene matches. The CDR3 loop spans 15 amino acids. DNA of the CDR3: TGCGCCAGCAGTCAGGACAGGGGGATCAACTACGAGCAGTACTTC. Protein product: CASSQDRGINYEQYF.

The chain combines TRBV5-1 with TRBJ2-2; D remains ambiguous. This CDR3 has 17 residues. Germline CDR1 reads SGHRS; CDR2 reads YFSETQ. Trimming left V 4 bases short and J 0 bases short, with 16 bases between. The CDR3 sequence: CASSPRPPPPNTGELFF. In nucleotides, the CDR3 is TGCGCCAGCAGCCCTCGACCCCCCCCGCCGAACACCGGGGAGCTGTTTTTT.

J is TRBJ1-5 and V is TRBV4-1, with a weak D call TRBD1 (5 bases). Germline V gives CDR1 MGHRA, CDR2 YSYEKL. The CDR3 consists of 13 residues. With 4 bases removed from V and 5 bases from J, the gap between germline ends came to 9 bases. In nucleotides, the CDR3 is TGCGCCAGCAGCCGGGGGGGATATCAGCCCCAGCATTTT. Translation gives CASSRGGYQPQHF.

The CDR3 region has the DNA TGCGCCACCACCGGGACGCGACGGGTTCTTAACTATGGCTACACCTTC. This codes for CATTGTRRVLNYGYTF. V gene TRBV10-2 combines with J gene TRBJ1-2; tentative D call: TRBD1 (5 bases). Per germline, CDR1 WSHSY and CDR2 SAAADI. The V end lost 10 bases, the J end lost 1 base, and 22 bases lay between the germline ends. The CDR3 is 16 amino acids.

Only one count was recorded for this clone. The CDR3 DNA reads as TGTGCCAGCAGCGACAGGGAAGGGGCCAACGTCCTGACTTTC. Translation: CASSDREGANVLTF. This sequence joins TRBV7-9 and TRBJ2-6; 7 bases match TRBD1. The germline V gene has CDR1 SEHNR and CDR2 FQNEAQ (reference sequence). With V trimmed by 5 bases and J by 4 bases, 2 bases remained unmatched. The CDR3 contains 14 residues.

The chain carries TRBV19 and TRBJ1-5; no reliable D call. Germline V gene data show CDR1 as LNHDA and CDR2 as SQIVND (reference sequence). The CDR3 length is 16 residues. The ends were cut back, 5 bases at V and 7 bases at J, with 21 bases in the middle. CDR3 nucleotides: TGTGCCAGTAGTTTCTTCCGAACCGCGGCGAGGCAGCCCCAGCATTTT. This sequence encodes CASSFFRTAARQPQHF.